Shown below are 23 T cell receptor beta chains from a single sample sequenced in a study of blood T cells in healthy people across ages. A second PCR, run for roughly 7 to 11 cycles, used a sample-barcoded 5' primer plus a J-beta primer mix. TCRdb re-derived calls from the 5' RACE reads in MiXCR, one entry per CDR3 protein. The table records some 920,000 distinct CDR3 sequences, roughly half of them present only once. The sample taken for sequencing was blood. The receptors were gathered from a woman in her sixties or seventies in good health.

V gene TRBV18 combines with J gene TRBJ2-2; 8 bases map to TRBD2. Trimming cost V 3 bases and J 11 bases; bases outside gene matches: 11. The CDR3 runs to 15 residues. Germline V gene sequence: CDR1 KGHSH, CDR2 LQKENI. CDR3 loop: CASSPGSGTNGELFF. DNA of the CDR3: TGTGCCAGCTCACCGGGTAGCGGGACAAACGGAGAGCTGTTTTTT.

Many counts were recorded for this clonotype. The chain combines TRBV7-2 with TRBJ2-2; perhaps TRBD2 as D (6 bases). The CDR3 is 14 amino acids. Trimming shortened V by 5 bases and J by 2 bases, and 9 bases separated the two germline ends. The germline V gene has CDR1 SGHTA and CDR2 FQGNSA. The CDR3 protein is CASSRDSNTGELFF. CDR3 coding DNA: TGTGCCAGCAGCCGGGACTCAAACACCGGGGAGCTGTTTTTT.

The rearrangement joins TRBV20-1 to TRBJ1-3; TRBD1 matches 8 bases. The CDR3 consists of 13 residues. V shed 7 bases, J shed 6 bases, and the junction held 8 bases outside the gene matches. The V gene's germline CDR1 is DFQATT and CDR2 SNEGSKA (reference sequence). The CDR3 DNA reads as TGCAGTGTTTGTTTCAGGGGGCTAAACACCATATATTTT. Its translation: CSVCFRGLNTIYF.

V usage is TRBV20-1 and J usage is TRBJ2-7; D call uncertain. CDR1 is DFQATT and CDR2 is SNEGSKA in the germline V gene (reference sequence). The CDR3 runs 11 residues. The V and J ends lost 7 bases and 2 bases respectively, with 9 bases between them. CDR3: CSGVAAYEQYF. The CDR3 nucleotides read TGCAGTGGGGTAGCCGCCTACGAGCAGTACTTC.

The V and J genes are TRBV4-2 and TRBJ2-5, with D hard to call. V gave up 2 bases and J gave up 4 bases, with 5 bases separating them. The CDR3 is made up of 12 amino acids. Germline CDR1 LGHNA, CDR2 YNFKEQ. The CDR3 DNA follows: TGTGCCAGCAGCCAACGCACAGAGACCCAGTACTTC. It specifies CASSQRTETQYF.

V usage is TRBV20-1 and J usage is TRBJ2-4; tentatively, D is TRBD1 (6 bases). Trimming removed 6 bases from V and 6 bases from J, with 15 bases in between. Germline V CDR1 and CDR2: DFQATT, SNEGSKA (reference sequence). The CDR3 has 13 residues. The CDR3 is CSAWTAFGNIQYF. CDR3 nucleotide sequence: TGCAGTGCCTGGACAGCTTTCGGAAACATTCAGTACTTC.

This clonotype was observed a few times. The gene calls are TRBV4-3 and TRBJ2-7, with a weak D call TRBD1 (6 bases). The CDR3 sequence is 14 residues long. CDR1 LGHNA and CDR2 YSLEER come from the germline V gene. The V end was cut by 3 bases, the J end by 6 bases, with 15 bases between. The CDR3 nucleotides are TGCGCCAGCAGCCAGGGCAGGGGTTCGAGCGAGCAGTACTTC. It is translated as CASSQGRGSSEQYF.

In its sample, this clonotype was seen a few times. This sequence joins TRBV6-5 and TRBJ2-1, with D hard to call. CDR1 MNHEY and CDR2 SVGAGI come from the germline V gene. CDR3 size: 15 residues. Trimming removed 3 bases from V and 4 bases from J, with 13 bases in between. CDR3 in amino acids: CASSYRTELYNEQFF. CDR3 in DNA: TGTGCCAGCAGTTATAGGACCGAACTGTACAATGAGCAGTTCTTC.

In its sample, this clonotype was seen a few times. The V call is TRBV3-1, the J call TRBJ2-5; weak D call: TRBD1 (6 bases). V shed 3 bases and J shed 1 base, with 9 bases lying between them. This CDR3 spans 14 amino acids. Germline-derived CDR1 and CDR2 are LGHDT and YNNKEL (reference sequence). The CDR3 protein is CASSQGHIQETQYF. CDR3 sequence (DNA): TGTGCCAGCAGCCAGGGACACATCCAAGAGACCCAGTACTTC.

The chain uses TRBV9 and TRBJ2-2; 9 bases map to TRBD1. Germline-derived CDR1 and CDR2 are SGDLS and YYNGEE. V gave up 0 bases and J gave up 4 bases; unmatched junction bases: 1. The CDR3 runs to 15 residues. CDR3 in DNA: TGTGCCAGCAGCGTAGTGGGACAGGGCACCGGGGAGCTGTTTTTT. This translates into CASSVVGQGTGELFF.

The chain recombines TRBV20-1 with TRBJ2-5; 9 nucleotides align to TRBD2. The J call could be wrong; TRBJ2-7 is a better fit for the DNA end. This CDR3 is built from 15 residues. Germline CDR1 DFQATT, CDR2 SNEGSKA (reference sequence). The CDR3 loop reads CSARKPSGMGYEQYF. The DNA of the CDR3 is TGCAGTGCTAGGAAACCTAGCGGGATGGGTTACGAGCAGTACTTC.

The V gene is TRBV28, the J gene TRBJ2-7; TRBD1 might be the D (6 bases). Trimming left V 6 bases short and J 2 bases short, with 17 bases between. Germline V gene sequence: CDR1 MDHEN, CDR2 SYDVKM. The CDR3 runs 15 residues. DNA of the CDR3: TGTGCCAGCAGCAAGAACAGGGAATGGGCCTACGAGCAGTACTTC. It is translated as CASSKNREWAYEQYF.

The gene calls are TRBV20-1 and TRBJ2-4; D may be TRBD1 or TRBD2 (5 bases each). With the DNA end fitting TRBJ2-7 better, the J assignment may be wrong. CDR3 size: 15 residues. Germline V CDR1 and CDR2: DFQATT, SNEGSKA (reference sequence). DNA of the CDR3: TGCAGTGCTAGAGTCGGGGCTTCTCTTACCTACGAGCAGTACTTC. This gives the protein CSARVGASLTYEQYF.

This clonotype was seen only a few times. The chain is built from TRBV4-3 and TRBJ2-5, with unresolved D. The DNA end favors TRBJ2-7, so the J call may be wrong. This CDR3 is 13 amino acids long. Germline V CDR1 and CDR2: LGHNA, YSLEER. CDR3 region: CASSKRPFYEQYF. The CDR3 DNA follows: TGCGCCAGCAGCAAAAGGCCATTCTACGAGCAGTACTTC.

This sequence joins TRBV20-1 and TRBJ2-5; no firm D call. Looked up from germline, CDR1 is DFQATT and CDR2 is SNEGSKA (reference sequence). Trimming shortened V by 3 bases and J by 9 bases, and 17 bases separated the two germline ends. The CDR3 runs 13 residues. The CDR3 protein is CSARGPPKEAQYF. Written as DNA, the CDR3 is TGCAGTGCTAGGGGTCCCCCGAAGGAAGCCCAGTACTTC.

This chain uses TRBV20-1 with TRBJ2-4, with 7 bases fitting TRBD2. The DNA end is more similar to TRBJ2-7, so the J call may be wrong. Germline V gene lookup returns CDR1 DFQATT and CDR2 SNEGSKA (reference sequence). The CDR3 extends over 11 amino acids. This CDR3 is CSARGRVEQYF. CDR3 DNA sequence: TGCAGTGCTAGGGGGAGGGTCGAGCAGTACTTC.

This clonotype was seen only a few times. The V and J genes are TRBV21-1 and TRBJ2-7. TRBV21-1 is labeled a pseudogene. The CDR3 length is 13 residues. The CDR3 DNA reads TGTGCCAGCCAGACAAGGAGCTCCTACGAGCAGTACTTC. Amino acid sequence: CASQTRSSYEQYF.

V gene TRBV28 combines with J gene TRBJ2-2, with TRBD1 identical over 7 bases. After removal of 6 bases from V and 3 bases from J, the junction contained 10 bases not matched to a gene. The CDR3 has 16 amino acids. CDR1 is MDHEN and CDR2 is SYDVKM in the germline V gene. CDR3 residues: CASSATRGTDTGELFF. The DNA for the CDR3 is TGTGCCAGCAGCGCTACCAGGGGGACGGACACCGGGGAGCTGTTTTTT.

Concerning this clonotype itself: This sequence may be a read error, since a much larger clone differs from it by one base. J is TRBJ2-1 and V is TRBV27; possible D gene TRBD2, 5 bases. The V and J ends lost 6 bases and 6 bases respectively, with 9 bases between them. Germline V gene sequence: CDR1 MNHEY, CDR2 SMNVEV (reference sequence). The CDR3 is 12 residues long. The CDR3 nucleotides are TGTGCCAGCAGGCGGACTGGCAATGAGCAGTTCTTC. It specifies CASRRTGNEQFF.

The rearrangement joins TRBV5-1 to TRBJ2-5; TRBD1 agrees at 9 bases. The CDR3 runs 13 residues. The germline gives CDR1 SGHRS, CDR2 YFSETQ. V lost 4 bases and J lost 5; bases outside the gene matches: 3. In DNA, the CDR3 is TGCGCCAGCAGCGGGACAGGGATGGAGACCCAGTACTTC. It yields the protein CASSGTGMETQYF.

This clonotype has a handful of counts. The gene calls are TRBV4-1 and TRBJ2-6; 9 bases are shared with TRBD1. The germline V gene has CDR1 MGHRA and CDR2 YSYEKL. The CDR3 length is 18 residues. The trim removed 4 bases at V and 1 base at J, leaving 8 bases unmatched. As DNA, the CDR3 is TGCGCCAGCAGCCTAGGGAGGGGACAGGGATCTGGGGCCAACGTCCTGACTTTC. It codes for CASSLGRGQGSGANVLTF.

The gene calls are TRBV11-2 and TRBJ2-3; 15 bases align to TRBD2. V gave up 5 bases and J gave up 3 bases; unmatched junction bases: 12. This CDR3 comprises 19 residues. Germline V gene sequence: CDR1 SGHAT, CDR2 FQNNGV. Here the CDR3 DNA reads TGTGCCAGCAGCCCACAACCGGGACTAGCGGGAGGAGCTACAGATACGCAGTATTTT. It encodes CASSPQPGLAGGATDTQYF. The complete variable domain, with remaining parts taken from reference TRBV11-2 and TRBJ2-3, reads EAGVAQSPRYKIIEKRQSVAFWCNPISGHATLYWYQQILGQGPKLLIQFQNNGVVDDSQLPKDRFSAERLKGVDSTLKIQPAKLEDSAVYLCASSPQPGLAGGATDTQYFGPGTRLTVL.

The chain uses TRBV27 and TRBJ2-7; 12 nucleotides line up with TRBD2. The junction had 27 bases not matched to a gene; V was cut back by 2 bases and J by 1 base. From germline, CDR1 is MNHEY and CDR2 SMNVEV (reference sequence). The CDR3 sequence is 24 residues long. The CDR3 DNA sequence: TGTGCCAGCAGTTTAGTCCCTTCGCTAGCGGGAGGGTGGACCCGGAGCGGTGTGTCCTACGAGCAGTACTTC. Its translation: CASSLVPSLAGGWTRSGVSYEQYF.